This T cell receptor (beta chain) comes out of a study of CD8+CD57+ T cells in acquired aplastic anemia. On the study more broadly: Isolated CD4+ and CD8+ cells, once sorted, yielded DNA averaging about 3 ug. Among healthy donors, CD4+ cells averaged roughly 9.9 million reads.

Study-level results: Sharing between patients and controls was observed for roughly 30 CD8+ CDR3 sequences. Patients versus controls showed no significant CD8+ Simpson's diversity difference.

Germline loops: CDR1 LNHNV, CDR2 YYDKDF (reference sequence). Trimming removed 2 bases at V and 3 bases at J, with 14 bases between. CDR3 length: 16 amino acids. A word on this clonotype: As yet, its antigen is unknown.

Investigators profiled TCR beta VDJ and CDR3 from genomic DNA template. One entry per CDR3 protein results from TCRdb running MiXCR on the reads. The sample shows about 170,000 distinct CDR3 sequences, about three fifths of them seen only once. The sequence came from a human donor in good health. The chain couples TRBV15 to TRBJ1-5, with a possible D match to TRBD1 (5 bases). The material sequenced was sorted CD4+, CD8+, or CD8+CD57+ T cells (not recorded which) from PBMCs. The CDR3 nucleotides are TGTGCCACCAGCAGATATCCCACAGGTATCAATCAGCCCCAGCATTTT. Translation: CATSRYPTGINQPQHF. Filled out from reference TRBV15 and TRBJ1-5, the complete variable domain reads DAMVIQNPRYQVTQFGKPVTLSCSQTLNHNVMYWYQQKSSQAPKLLFHYYDKDFNNEADTPDNFQSRRPNTSFCFLDIRSPGLGDTAMYLCATSRYPTGINQPQHFGDGTRLSIL.